The clone carrying this TCR beta chain was recorded at least ten times. TCRdb fed the reads into MiXCR, producing one record per CDR3 protein. This table has approximately 50,000 distinct CDR3 sequences, 7.3% appearing once. The sample originates from a study of patients with pleural tuberculosis. This clonotype originated in a human donor with pleural tuberculosis.

The CDR3, as DNA: TGTGCCAGCACCGTCGGTAGCAATCAGCCCCAGCATTTT. This sequence encodes CASTVGSNQPQHF. V gene TRBV2 combines with J gene TRBJ1-5; D is unclear. Germline V gene data show CDR1 as SNHLY and CDR2 as FYNNEI. CDR3 size: 13 residues. V lost 7 bases to trimming and J lost 0 bases, with 7 bases between them.